Presented here are 6 T cell receptor beta chains from one specimen sequenced in a study of T cell responses to AZD1222 COVID-19 vaccine. The assay was immunoSEQ multiplex PCR, and TCRdb's table has in-frame clones only and misses some. The sample consists of about 130,000 clones, 75% to 95% of them appearing once. This sample comprised peripheral blood, obtained on day 0 of AZD1222 vaccination. These TCRs come from an adult in good health.

The chain links TRBV7-8 to TRBJ1-3; D is possibly TRBD1 (5 bases). Per germline, CDR1 SGHVS and CDR2 FQNEAQ. The CDR3 totals 13 residues. The germline V and J ends were trimmed by 5 bases and 5 bases, with 10 bases remaining between them. The CDR3 sequence: CASSPEDRNTIYF. CDR3 DNA sequence: TGTGCCAGCAGCCCAGAGGACAGAAACACCATATATTTT.

The chain links TRBV4-2 to TRBJ2-3; 16 bases match TRBD2. Germline V gene data show CDR1 as LGHNA and CDR2 as YNFKEQ. The V gene end was trimmed by 4 bases and the J gene end by 2 bases; junction bases not matched to a gene: 6. The CDR3 is made up of 18 amino acids. The CDR3, as DNA: TGTGCCAGCAGCCGTAGGGGACTAGCGGGGGGGATCACAGATACGCAGTATTTT. Translation: CASSRRGLAGGITDTQYF.

CDR3 bases: TGTGCCAGTAGTATGGGGGCCGGGGAGCTGTTTTTT. It specifies CASSMGAGELFF. The chain carries TRBV19 and TRBJ2-2; D might be TRBD1 or TRBD2, each matching 5 bases. Germline values: CDR1 LNHDA, CDR2 SQIVND (reference sequence). CDR3 length: 12 residues. V was clipped by 3 bases and J by 6 bases, with 5 bases between them.

V and J are TRBV28 and TRBJ1-2, with a weak D call TRBD1 (6 bases). CDR3 size: 14 residues. The V end lost 2 bases, the J end lost 4 bases, and 11 bases lay between the germline ends. The germline CDR1 and CDR2 sequences are MDHEN and SYDVKM. In nucleotides, the CDR3 is TGTGCCAGCAGTTTACCCGGACAGATCTATGGCTACACCTTC. This translates into CASSLPGQIYGYTF.

The chain couples TRBV5-1 to TRBJ1-3; maybe TRBD1 (5 bases). Germline CDR1 is SGHRS and CDR2 is YFSETQ. The CDR3 is 13 residues long. The V gene lost 1 base and the J gene lost 11 bases, with 13 bases spanning the gap. The CDR3 DNA reads TGCGCCAGCAGCTTGAGCTTCGGGGACGCCATATATTTT. This codes for CASSLSFGDAIYF.

The chain uses TRBV15 and TRBJ1-3; unclear D gene. V dropped 0 bases and J dropped 0 bases, with 9 bases sitting between them. The CDR3 loop spans 16 amino acids. CDR1 and CDR2 from the germline V gene are LNHNV and YYDKDF (reference sequence). CDR3: CATSREGWGSGNTIYF. The CDR3 coding sequence is TGTGCCACCAGCAGAGAAGGGTGGGGCTCTGGAAACACCATATATTTT.